The following is a TCR beta chain sequence with its context. Its antigen remains unidentified. Second-dose groups at about 4 or about 12 weeks were pooled. The sample comes from a study of T cell responses to AZD1222 COVID-19 vaccine. Study results and limitations: Spike-specific TCRs gained breadth and depth after people received two AZD1222 doses. Donor demographics were predominantly white British with a female majority; clonal diversity may be underestimated. There were vaccine-associated CD4 TCRs across spike, dominant at 160-218 and 743-854.

Measured with immunoSEQ multiplex PCR; TCRdb has only the in-frame clones, and not every one. Here the sample spans 180,000 or so clones, about 91% being singletons. The sample was peripheral blood, taken 28 days after the second AZD1222 dose. The TCR originated in an adult who received the AZD1222 COVID-19 vaccine.

The CDR3 sequence: CAWVGPLQETQYF. The CDR3 DNA follows: TGTGCCTGGGTGGGACCGCTCCAAGAGACCCAGTACTTC. V gene TRBV30 combines with J gene TRBJ2-5; D possibly uses TRBD1 or TRBD2 (5 bases each). The length of the CDR3 is 13 residues. V lost 5 bases, J lost 1 base, and 11 bases lay in between. Germline CDR1 reads GTSNPN; CDR2 reads SVGIG (reference sequence).